What follows are 16 T cell receptor beta chains derived from one specimen sequenced in a study of molecular identifiers for immune sequencing clone quantification. TCRdb redid the calling of the PCR reads with MiXCR, one entry per CDR3 protein. The profile shows nearly 650,000 distinct CDR3 sequences, about 25% of them singletons. Material: naive CD8+ T cells from blood, with Jurkat cell RNA spiked in. Subset defined: FACS-sorted CD8+CD4-CCR7+CD45RA+ naive T cells. The receptors derive from a human donor in good health. Some libraries in this study had Jurkat cell RNA spiked in.

As concerns this clonotype: A much more abundant neighbour one base away suggests this may be a read error. Since the CDR3 does not end with the conserved phenylalanine or tryptophan, this likely comes from a read error. The chain links TRBV27 to TRBJ2-3; possible D gene TRBD2, 6 bases. CDR1 and CDR2 from the germline V gene are MNHEY and SMNVEV (reference sequence). The germline V and J ends were trimmed by 0 bases and 2 bases, with 9 bases remaining between them. The CDR3 length is 15 residues. The CDR3 spells CASSLSGGITDTQYL. CDR3 in DNA: TGTGCCAGCAGTTTATCCGGGGGAATCACAGATACGCAGTATCTT.

To note about this clonotype: One junction end does not reproduce the germline sequence, and a read error may be involved. V is TRBV12-5 and J is TRBJ2-2; a possible D gene is TRBD1 (6 bases). The CDR3 contains 14 residues. Germline V lookup: CDR1 LGHNT, CDR2 FRNRAP. In DNA form, the CDR3 reads TGTGTTAGTGGTCCACAGGGTCCGTACGGGGAGCTGTTTTTT. This sequence encodes CVSGPQGPYGELFF.

This clonotype has at least ten counts. The chain is built from TRBV9 and TRBJ2-3; D unresolved. From germline, CDR1 is SGDLS and CDR2 YYNGEE. Trimming shortened V by 0 bases and J by 0 bases, and 5 bases separated the two germline ends. CDR3 size: 14 residues. The CDR3: CASSVAGSTDTQYF. In nucleotides, the CDR3 is TGTGCCAGCAGCGTAGCGGGCAGCACAGATACGCAGTATTTT. The full variable domain, in which reference TRBV9 and TRBJ2-3 provide the parts outside the CDR3, is DSGVTQTPKHLITATGQRVTLRCSPRSGDLSVYWYQQSLDQGLQFLIQYYNGEERAKGNILERFSAQQFPDLHSELNLSSLELGDSALYFCASSVAGSTDTQYFGPGTRLTVL.

This clonotype has at least ten counts. The rearrangement links TRBV7-9 to TRBJ2-7; 11 positions agree with TRBD2. The CDR3 has 13 amino acids. CDR1 SEHNR and CDR2 FQNEAQ come from the germline V gene (reference sequence). V was pared by 5 bases and J by 6 bases, with 3 bases of the junction left unmatched. Here the CDR3 reads CASSDGLAGEQYF. DNA of the CDR3: TGTGCCAGCAGCGATGGACTAGCGGGCGAGCAGTACTTC.

This clonotype was seen ten or more times. This chain connects TRBV5-4 to TRBJ2-3; a weak D match, TRBD2 (7 bases). Germline CDR1 is SGHNT and CDR2 is YYREEE (reference sequence). Trimming left V 0 bases short and J 1 base short, with 12 bases between. The CDR3 is 16 residues long. CDR3 coding DNA: TGTGCCAGCAGCTTGGGTCGGGGGGCGGGCACAGATACGCAGTATTTT. Encoded protein: CASSLGRGAGTDTQYF.

This clonotype was found many times. J is TRBJ1-4 and V is TRBV4-3; no definite D call. The CDR3 is 11 residues long. V was pared by 4 bases and J by 4 bases, with 1 base between. Germline V gene data show CDR1 as LGHNA and CDR2 as YSLEER. The CDR3: CASSLNEKLFF. The CDR3 region has the DNA TGCGCCAGCAGCCTTAATGAAAAACTGTTTTTT.

This clonotype appeared a few times. The chain recombines TRBV27 with TRBJ1-4, with 9 bases aligning to TRBD1. The CDR3 has 14 residues. Per germline, CDR1 MNHEY and CDR2 SMNVEV (reference sequence). With 6 bases clipped from V and 5 bases from J, the junction kept 4 bases outside the gene matches. The DNA for the CDR3 is TGTGCCAGCAGATTGACAGGGGGGAATGAAAAACTGTTTTTT. Encoded protein: CASRLTGGNEKLFF.

Regarding this clonotype: This may stem from a read error, because a much larger clone lies one nucleotide away. V and J are TRBV5-3 and TRBJ2-2; TRBD1 might be the D (6 bases). TRBV5-3 is placed among ORFs of uncertain function. The CDR3 covers 14 residues. The CDR3 loop reads CASSAGQNTGELVF. The CDR3, as DNA: TGTGCCAGCAGCGCAGGACAGAACACCGGGGAGCTGGTTTTT.

The chain employs TRBV6-2 or TRBV6-3 and TRBJ2-7; 8 bases are a match to TRBD1. Losses at the gene ends were 2 bases for V and 0 bases for J; bases not matched to a gene: 6. Germline V gives CDR1 MNHEY, CDR2 SVGEGT. There are 16 residues in the CDR3. This CDR3 is CASSYPQGAGSYEQYF. The DNA for the CDR3 is TGTGCCAGCAGTTACCCTCAGGGGGCTGGCTCCTACGAGCAGTACTTC.

Notes on this clonotype: At one boundary the junction diverges from the germline segment, which might be a read error. The chain has TRBV27 and TRBJ2-7, with 8 bases matching TRBD1. This CDR3 spans 14 amino acids. Germline V gives CDR1 MNHEY, CDR2 SMNVEV (reference sequence). The CDR3 nucleotides read TGTGCCAGCAGTGTATATGGACAGGGCTACGAGCAGTGCTTC. Translated, it gives CASSVYGQGYEQCF.

This clonotype was seen a few times. The rearrangement links TRBV27 to TRBJ2-7; 9 nucleotides align to TRBD1. The CDR3 is made up of 14 amino acids. Trimming at V came to 8 bases and at J to 3 bases, leaving 8 bases not matched to a gene. From germline, CDR1 is MNHEY and CDR2 SMNVEV (reference sequence). CDR3 amino acids: CASRPGQGVYEQYF. The CDR3 bases are TGTGCCAGCCGGCCGGGACAGGGTGTCTACGAGCAGTACTTC.

V and J are TRBV5-6 and TRBJ2-1; D gene unclear. The ends were cut back, 4 bases at V and 7 bases at J, with 15 bases in the middle. CDR1 SGHDT and CDR2 YYEEEE come from the germline V gene. The CDR3 spans 14 residues. Here the CDR3 DNA reads TGTGCCAGCAGCATCTCCCACCTCAATAATGAGCAGTTCTTC. It specifies CASSISHLNNEQFF.

The V and J genes are TRBV30 and TRBJ2-7; D is tentatively TRBD1 or TRBD2 (6 bases each). Trimming stripped 2 bases from V and 5 bases from J, with 13 bases between. The germline CDR1 and CDR2 sequences are GTSNPN and SVGIG (reference sequence). There are 13 residues in the CDR3. The CDR3 DNA reads TGTGCCTGGAGTTGGATGGGGGGCCACGAGCAGTACTTC. Protein sequence: CAWSWMGGHEQYF.

About this clonotype itself: The junction and the germline gene differ at one end; a read error may be behind it. The CDR3 protein is CSARDYNLESTDTPYF. DNA of the CDR3: TGCAGTGCTAGAGATTATAACTTGGAGAGCACAGATACGCCGTATTTT. This chain uses TRBV20-1 with TRBJ2-3; D remains unclear. The CDR3 consists of 16 residues. Germline values: CDR1 DFQATT, CDR2 SNEGSKA (reference sequence).

Notes on this clonotype: Germline is not matched at one junction end, which may reflect a read error. The chain recombines TRBV7-9 with TRBJ2-5; a possible D gene is TRBD1 (5 bases). The CDR3 has 14 amino acids. CDR1 SEHNR and CDR2 FQNEAQ come from the germline V gene (reference sequence). The CDR3 spells CASSITGVQESQYF. CDR3 bases: TGTGCCAGCAGCATAACAGGCGTCCAAGAGTCCCAGTACTTC.

In this sample, this clonotype turned up a few times. One end of the junction is discordant with germline, which a read error may explain. This sequence joins TRBV6-2 or TRBV6-3 and TRBJ1-1; D uncertain. Per the germline V gene, CDR1 is MNHEY and CDR2 is SVGEGT. This CDR3 is 11 amino acids long. For the CDR3, the DNA is TGTGCCAGCACTATAGGAACCGAAGCTCTCTTT. Amino acid sequence: CASTIGTEALF.